This T cell receptor beta chain was sequenced during a study of CD8 T cells in Susac syndrome. Study outcomes and limitations: The CD4+ T cell repertoires in Susac syndrome were not clonally expanded.

Looked up from germline, CDR1 is SGHTA and CDR2 is FQGNSA. The CDR3 length is 15 residues. J gave up 6 bases and V 5 bases, and 4 bases lay outside the gene matches. CD8+ and CD4+ T cells from blood underwent TCR beta sequencing, which was carried out in a high-throughput format. Reverse transcription of about 0.45 to 1 ug RNA was performed with random hexamers. Amplification of TCR beta CDR3 spanned 54 Vbeta and 13 Jbeta via immunoSEQ multiplex PCR. TCRdb re-called the immunoSEQ multiplex PCR reads through MiXCR, storing one row per CDR3 protein. The sample yields about 240,000 distinct CDR3 sequences, roughly 95% seen once. A note on this clonotype: Its antigen is unidentified.

This chain connects TRBV7-2 to TRBJ2-1; 13 bases align to TRBD2. The origin of this receptor is a human donor with Susac syndrome. The material sequenced was CD4+ T cells from PBMCs. Written as DNA, the CDR3 is TGTGCCAGCAGCGCTACTAGCGGGAGGGGCAATGAGCAGTTCTTC. This gives the protein CASSATSGRGNEQFF. The full variable domain, rest sourced from reference TRBV7-2 and TRBJ2-1, is GAGVSQSPSNKVTEKGKDVELRCDPISGHTALYWYRQSLGQGLEFLIYFQGNSAPDKSGLPSDRFSAERTGGSVSTLTIQRTQQEDSAVYLCASSATSGRGNEQFFGPGTRLTVL.